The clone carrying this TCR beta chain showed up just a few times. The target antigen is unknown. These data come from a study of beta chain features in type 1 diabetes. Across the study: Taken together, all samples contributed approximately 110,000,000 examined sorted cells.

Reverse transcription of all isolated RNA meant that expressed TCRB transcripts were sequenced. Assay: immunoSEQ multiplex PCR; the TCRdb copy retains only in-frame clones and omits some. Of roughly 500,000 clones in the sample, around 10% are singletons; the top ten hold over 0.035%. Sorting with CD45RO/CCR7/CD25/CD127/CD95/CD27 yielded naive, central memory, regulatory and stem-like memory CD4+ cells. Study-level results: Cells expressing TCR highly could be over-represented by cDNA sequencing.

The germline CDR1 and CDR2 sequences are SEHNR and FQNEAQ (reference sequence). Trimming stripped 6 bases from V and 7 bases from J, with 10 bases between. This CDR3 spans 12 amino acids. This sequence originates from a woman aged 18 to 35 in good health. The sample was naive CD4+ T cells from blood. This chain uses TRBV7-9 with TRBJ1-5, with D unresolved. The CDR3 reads CASSSIGQPQHF. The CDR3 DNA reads TGTGCCAGCAGTTCAATTGGCCAGCCCCAGCATTTT.